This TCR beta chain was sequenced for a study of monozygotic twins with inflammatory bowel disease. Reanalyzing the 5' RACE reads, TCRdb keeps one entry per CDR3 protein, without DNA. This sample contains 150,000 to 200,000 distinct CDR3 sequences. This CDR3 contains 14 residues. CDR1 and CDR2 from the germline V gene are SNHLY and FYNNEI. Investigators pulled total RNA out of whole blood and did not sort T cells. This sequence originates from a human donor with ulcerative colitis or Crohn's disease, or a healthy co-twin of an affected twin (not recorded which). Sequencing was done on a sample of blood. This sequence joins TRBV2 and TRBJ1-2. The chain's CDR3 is CASSLDSGNYGYTF.